This T cell receptor beta chain comes out of a study of T cell repertoires and HLA-DP antigens. The CDR3 is 16 residues long. V was trimmed by 5 bases and J by 6 bases, leaving 20 bases between them. Germline lookup yields CDR1 SGHTA and CDR2 FQGNSA. Concerning this clone itself: Its matching antigen is unknown.

Here immunoSEQ multiplex PCR was the method, and the copy in TCRdb shows in-frame clones only, minus some. The sample has more than 90,000 clones; about 91% are singletons. The sequencing input was CD4+ T cells from PBMCs. The chain links TRBV7-2 to TRBJ1-5, with D perhaps TRBD1 (6 bases). The receptor's source is a woman younger than 30 in good health and CMV-seronegative. CDR3 sequence reads: CASSPREGRGAQPQHF. CDR3 DNA: TGTGCCAGCAGCCCCCGAGAAGGTAGGGGGGCTCAGCCCCAGCATTTT.